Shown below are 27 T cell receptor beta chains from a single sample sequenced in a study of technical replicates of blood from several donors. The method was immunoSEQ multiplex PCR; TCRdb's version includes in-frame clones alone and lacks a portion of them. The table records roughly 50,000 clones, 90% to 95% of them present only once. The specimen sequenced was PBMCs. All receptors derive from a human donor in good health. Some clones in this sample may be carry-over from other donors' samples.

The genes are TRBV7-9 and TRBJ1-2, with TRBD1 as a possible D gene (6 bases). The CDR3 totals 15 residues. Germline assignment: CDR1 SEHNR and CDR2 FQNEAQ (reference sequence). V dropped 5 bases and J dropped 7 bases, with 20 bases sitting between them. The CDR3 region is CASSLGGFTLGGYTF. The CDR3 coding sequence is TGTGCCAGCAGCCTTGGGGGCTTCACGCTGGGTGGCTACACCTTC.

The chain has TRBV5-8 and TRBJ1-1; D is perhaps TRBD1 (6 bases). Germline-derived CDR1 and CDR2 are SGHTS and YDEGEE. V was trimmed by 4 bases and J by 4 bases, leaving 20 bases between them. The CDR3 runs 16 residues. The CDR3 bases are TGTGCCAGCAGCCCGGACAGCTCACGTTTGTCCACTGAAGCTTTCTTT. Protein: CASSPDSSRLSTEAFF.

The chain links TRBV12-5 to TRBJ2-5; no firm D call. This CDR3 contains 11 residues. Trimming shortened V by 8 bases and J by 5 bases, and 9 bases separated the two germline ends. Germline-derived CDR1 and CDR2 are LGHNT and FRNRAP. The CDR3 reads CASRFEETQYF. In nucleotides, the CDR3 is TGTGCTAGTCGCTTCGAGGAGACCCAGTACTTC.

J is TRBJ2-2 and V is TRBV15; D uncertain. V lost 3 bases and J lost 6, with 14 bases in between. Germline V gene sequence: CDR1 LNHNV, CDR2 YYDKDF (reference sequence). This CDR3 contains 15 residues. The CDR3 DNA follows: TGTGCCACCAGCAGTTTTACAGTATGGGCCGGGGAGCTGTTTTTT. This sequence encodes CATSSFTVWAGELFF.

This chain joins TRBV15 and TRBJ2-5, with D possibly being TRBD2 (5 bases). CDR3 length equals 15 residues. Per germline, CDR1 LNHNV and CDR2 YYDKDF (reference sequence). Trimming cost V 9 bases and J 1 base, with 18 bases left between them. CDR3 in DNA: TGTGCCACTTCGACCGGGGTGGGCATCCAAGAGACCCAGTACTTC. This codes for CATSTGVGIQETQYF.

Here the CDR3 reads CASSGTLGAGNTIYF. As DNA, the CDR3 is TGTGCCAGCAGCGGGACGCTCGGGGCTGGAAACACCATATATTTT. The chain couples TRBV9 to TRBJ1-3; D unresolved. V lost 3 bases and J lost 2, with 12 bases in between. Germline CDR1 reads SGDLS; CDR2 reads YYNGEE. The CDR3 loop spans 15 amino acids.

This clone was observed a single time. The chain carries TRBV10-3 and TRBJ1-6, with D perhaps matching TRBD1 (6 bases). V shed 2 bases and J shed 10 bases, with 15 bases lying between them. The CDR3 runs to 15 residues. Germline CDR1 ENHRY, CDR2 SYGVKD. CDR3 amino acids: CAISERQAYESPLHF. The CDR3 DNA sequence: TGTGCCATCAGTGAGAGACAGGCCTATGAGTCACCCCTCCACTTT.

The CDR3, as DNA: TGCGCCAGCAGCCCGGACAGGGCTCGGGGCTACACCTTC. Protein product: CASSPDRARGYTF. The gene calls are TRBV5-1 and TRBJ1-2, with 8 bases fitting TRBD1. The CDR3 consists of 13 residues. Germline CDR1 is SGHRS and CDR2 is YFSETQ. V trimming: 4 bases; J trimming: 8 bases; junction bases outside the gene matches: 7. Drawing the rest from reference TRBV5-1 and TRBJ1-2, the complete variable domain is KAGVTQTPRYLIKTRGQQVTLSCSPISGHRSVSWYQQTPGQGLQFLFEYFSETQRNKGNFPGRFSGRQFSNSRSEMNVSTLELGDSALYLCASSPDRARGYTFGSGTRLTVV.

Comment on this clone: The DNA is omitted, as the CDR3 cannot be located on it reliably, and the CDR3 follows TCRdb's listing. Here the CDR3 reads CARSLEARVAGGNTGELFF. The chain is built from TRBV7-5 and TRBJ2-2; no DNA check was done on the table's D call, TRBD2. TRBV7-5 is marked as a pseudogene. The CDR3 region is 19 residues in length, termini included.

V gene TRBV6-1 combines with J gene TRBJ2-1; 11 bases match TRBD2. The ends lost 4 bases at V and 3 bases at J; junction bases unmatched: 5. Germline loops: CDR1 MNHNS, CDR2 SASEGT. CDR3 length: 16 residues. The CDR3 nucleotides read TGTGCCAGCAGTGTACTAGCGGGAGAAATCTACAATGAGCAGTTCTTC. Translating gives CASSVLAGEIYNEQFF.

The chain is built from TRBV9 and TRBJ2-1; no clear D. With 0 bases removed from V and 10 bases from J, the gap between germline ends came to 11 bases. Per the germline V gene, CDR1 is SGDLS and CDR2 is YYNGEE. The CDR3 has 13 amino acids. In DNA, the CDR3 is TGTGCCAGCAGCGTAGACCGGTCTCGCGAGCAGTTCTTC. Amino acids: CASSVDRSREQFF.

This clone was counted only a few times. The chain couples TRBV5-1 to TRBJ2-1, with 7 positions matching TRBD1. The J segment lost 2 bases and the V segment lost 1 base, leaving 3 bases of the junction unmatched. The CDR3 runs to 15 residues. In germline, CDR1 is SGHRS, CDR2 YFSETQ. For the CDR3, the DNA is TGCGCCAGCAGCTTGCATACAGGGGCCTACAATGAGCAGTTCTTC. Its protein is CASSLHTGAYNEQFF. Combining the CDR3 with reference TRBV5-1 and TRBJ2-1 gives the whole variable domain KAGVTQTPRYLIKTRGQQVTLSCSPISGHRSVSWYQQTPGQGLQFLFEYFSETQRNKGNFPGRFSGRQFSNSRSEMNVSTLELGDSALYLCASSLHTGAYNEQFFGPGTRLTVL.

The CDR3 bases are TGTGCCAGCAGCGAGCCGGGCGGGGGGGTTATCGGGGAGCTGTTTTTT. Its protein product is CASSEPGGGVIGELFF. This chain joins TRBV7-8 and TRBJ2-2, with TRBD2 matching over 9 bases. The V gene end was trimmed by 5 bases and the J gene end by 7 bases; junction bases not matched to a gene: 11. This CDR3 has 16 residues. CDR1 and CDR2 (germline): SGHVS, FQNEAQ.

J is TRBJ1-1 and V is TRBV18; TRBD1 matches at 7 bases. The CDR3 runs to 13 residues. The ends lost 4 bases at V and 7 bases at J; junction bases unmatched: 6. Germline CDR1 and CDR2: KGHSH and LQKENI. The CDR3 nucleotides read TGTGCCAGCTCACGGGACAGTCGGAGTGAAGCTTTCTTT. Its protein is CASSRDSRSEAFF.

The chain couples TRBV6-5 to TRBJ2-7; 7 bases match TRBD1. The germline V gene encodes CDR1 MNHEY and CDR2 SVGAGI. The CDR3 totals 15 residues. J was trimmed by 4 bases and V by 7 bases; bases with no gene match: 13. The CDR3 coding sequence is TGTGCCAGCACTCCCAGGGGACAGAAGAGTTACGAGCAGTACTTC. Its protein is CASTPRGQKSYEQYF.

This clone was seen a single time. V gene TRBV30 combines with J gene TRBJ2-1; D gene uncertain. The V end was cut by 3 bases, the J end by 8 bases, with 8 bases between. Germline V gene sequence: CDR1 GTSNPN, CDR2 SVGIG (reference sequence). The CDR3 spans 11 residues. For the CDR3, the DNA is TGTGCCTGGAGACTTTACCATGAGCAGTTCTTC. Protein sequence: CAWRLYHEQFF.

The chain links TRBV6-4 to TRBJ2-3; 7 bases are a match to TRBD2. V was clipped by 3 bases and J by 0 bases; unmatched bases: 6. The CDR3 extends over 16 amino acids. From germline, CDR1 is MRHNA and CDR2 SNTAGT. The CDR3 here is CASSEMAGESTDTQYF. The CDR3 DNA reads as TGTGCCAGCAGTGAGATGGCGGGGGAAAGCACAGATACGCAGTATTTT.

CDR3 amino acids: CASSLNRGRSYEQYF. Written as DNA, the CDR3 is TGTGCCAGCAGTTTGAACAGGGGACGGTCCTACGAGCAGTACTTC. The V and J genes are TRBV2 and TRBJ2-7, with 7 positions matching TRBD1. The CDR3 consists of 15 residues. V dropped 5 bases and J dropped 1; count of bases not matched to a gene: 8. Per the germline V gene, CDR1 is SNHLY and CDR2 is FYNNEI.

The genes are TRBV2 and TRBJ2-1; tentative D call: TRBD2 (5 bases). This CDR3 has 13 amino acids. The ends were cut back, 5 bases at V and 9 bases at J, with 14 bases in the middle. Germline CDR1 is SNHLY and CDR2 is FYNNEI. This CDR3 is CASSWTESGEQFF. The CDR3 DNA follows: TGTGCCAGCAGTTGGACGGAAAGCGGTGAGCAGTTCTTC.

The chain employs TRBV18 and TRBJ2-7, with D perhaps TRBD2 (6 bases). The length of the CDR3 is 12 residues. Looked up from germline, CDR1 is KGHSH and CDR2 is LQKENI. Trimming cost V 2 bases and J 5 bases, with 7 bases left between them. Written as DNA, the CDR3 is TGTGCCAGCTCACCAAGGAGGGACGAGCAGTACTTC. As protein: CASSPRRDEQYF.

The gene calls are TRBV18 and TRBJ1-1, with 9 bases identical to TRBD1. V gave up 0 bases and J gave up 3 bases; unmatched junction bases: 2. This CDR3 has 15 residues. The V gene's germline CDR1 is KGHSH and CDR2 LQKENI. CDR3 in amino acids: CASSPPTGGDTEAFF. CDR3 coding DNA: TGTGCCAGCTCACCACCGACAGGGGGGGACACTGAAGCTTTCTTT. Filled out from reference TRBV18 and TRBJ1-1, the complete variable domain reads NAGVMQNPRHLVRRRGQEARLRCSPMKGHSHVYWYRQLPEEGLKFMVYLQKENIIDESGMPKERFSAEFPKEGPSILRIQQVVRGDSAAYFCASSPPTGGDTEAFFGQGTRLTVV.

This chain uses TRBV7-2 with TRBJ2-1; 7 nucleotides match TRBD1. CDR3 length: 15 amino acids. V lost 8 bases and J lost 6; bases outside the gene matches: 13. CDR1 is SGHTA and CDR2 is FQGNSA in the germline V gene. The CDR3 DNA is TGTGCCAGCGGACAGTACCGACAGGGCTCCAATGAGCAGTTCTTC. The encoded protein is CASGQYRQGSNEQFF.

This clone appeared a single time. The CDR3 loop reads CASSLVPGLAGGPETQYF. CDR3 nucleotide sequence: TGTGCCAGCAGCTTAGTCCCGGGACTAGCGGGGGGGCCGGAGACCCAGTACTTC. The chain is built from TRBV7-2 and TRBJ2-5; the match to TRBD2 covers 16 bases. The CDR3 is 18 amino acids. With V trimmed by 1 base and J by 5 bases, 7 bases remained unmatched. CDR1 is SGHTA and CDR2 is FQGNSA in the germline V gene.

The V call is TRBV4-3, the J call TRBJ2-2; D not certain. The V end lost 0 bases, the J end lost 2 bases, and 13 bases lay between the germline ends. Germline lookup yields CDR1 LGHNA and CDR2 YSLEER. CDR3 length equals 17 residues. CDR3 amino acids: CASSQDLVLPNTGELFF. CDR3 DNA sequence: TGCGCCAGCAGCCAAGATTTGGTACTACCCAACACCGGGGAGCTGTTTTTT.

The CDR3 here is CASSLGLGGYSTDTQYF. In DNA, the CDR3 is TGTGCCAGCAGTCTAGGCCTGGGAGGCTATAGCACAGATACGCAGTATTTT. The V call is TRBV28, the J call TRBJ2-3; weak D call: TRBD2 (6 bases). Germline CDR1 reads MDHEN; CDR2 reads SYDVKM. Trimming took off 5 bases at V and 0 bases at J, with 18 bases between the two ends. The CDR3 consists of 17 residues.

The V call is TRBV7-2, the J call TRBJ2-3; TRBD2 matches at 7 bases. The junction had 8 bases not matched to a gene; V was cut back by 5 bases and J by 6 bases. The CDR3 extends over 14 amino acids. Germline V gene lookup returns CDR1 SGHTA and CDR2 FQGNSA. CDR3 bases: TGTGCCAGCAGCCCCCGACTAGCATCCGATACGCAGTATTTT. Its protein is CASSPRLASDTQYF.

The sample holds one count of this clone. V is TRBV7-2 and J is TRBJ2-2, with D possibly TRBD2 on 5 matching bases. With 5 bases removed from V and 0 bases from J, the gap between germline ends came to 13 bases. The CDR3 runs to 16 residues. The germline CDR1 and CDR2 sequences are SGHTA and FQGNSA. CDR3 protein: CASSARTATNTGELFF. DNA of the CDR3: TGTGCCAGCAGCGCGCGGACTGCGACGAACACCGGGGAGCTGTTTTTT.